These 15 T cell receptor beta chains originate from one sample sequenced in a study of T cells in Graves' hyperthyroidism and ophthalmopathy. Amplification targeted TCR beta CDR3 regions from RNA transcripts. RT-PCR in the first round (using the HTBI primer set) targeted the TCR CDR3. Using its own MiXCR run on the multiplex PCR reads, TCRdb lists one record per CDR3 protein. In the table there are around 520,000 distinct CDR3 sequences, roughly 24% of which are singletons. Sequenced: blood. These receptors came from a woman aged 30 to 39 with Graves' ophthalmopathy.

There are many counts of this clonotype. The chain is built from TRBV10-3 and TRBJ2-5; possible D gene TRBD2, 5 bases. The V end lost 3 bases, the J end lost 0 bases, and 11 bases lay between the germline ends. The CDR3 length is 15 residues. Germline CDR1 reads ENHRY; CDR2 reads SYGVKD. CDR3 residues: CAISDRRQNQETQYF. CDR3 DNA: TGTGCCATCAGTGATCGGAGGCAGAACCAAGAGACCCAGTACTTC.

This clonotype was detected many times. The chain has TRBV20-1 and TRBJ1-2; D is uncertain. The CDR3 is 13 amino acids. CDR1 DFQATT and CDR2 SNEGSKA come from the germline V gene (reference sequence). V lost 3 bases to trimming and J lost 6 bases, with 14 bases between them. The CDR3 region has the DNA TGCAGTGCTAGGAATCAGGAATATAATGGCTACACCTTC. It yields the protein CSARNQEYNGYTF.

This clonotype was found many times. The rearrangement links TRBV7-2 to TRBJ2-2; TRBD2 matches 9 bases. The germline V gene encodes CDR1 SGHTA and CDR2 FQGNSA. There are 14 residues in the CDR3. V lost 4 bases and J lost 4; bases outside the gene matches: 1. The CDR3 bases are TGTGCCAGCAGCTGGACTAGCGTCACCGGGGAGCTGTTTTTT. Translating it yields CASSWTSVTGELFF.

This clonotype was observed many times. The chain joins TRBV11-1 to TRBJ2-2, with D unclear. CDR3 length: 14 residues. Trimming pared 3 bases from V and 2 bases from J, leaving 7 bases between. Germline CDR1 and CDR2: SGHAT and FQDESV (reference sequence). The CDR3 DNA is TGTGCCAGCAGCTTGAGGAGAAACACCGGGGAGCTGTTTTTT. It translates to CASSLRRNTGELFF.

This clonotype was seen many times. CDR3 in amino acids: CASSPSGTGVTEAFF. The DNA of the CDR3 is TGTGCCAGTAGCCCGAGCGGGACAGGGGTCACTGAAGCTTTCTTT. The rearrangement links TRBV2 to TRBJ1-1, with 10 bases aligning to TRBD1. The CDR3 has 15 residues. CDR1 SNHLY and CDR2 FYNNEI come from the germline V gene. The V gene end was trimmed by 9 bases and the J gene end by 4 bases; junction bases not matched to a gene: 11. The full variable domain, in which reference TRBV2 and TRBJ1-1 provide the parts outside the CDR3, is EPEVTQTPSHQVTQMGQEVILRCVPISNHLYFYWYRQILGQKVEFLVSFYNNEISEKSEIFDDQFSVERPDGSNFTLKIRSTKLEDSAMYFCASSPSGTGVTEAFFGQGTRLTVV.

This clonotype was counted ten times or more. The J gene is TRBJ1-6, the V gene TRBV15; the D is unclear. The germline CDR1 and CDR2 sequences are LNHNV and YYDKDF (reference sequence). This CDR3 is built from 13 residues. V gave up 3 bases and J gave up 8 bases, with 8 bases separating them. CDR3 loop: CATSSRVDSPLHF. CDR3 nucleotides: TGTGCCACCAGCAGTAGGGTTGATTCACCCCTCCACTTT.

This clonotype was counted ten times or more. The chain carries TRBV7-3 and TRBJ2-7; the D gene is possibly TRBD2 (5 bases). The germline gives CDR1 SGHTA, CDR2 FQGTGA. V lost 2 bases and J lost 3, with 11 bases in between. The CDR3 is made up of 14 amino acids. CDR3 coding DNA: TGTGCCAGCAGCTTACTGCCGGGAAACTACGAGCAGTACTTC. This sequence encodes CASSLLPGNYEQYF.

This clonotype came up many times. This sequence joins TRBV9 and TRBJ1-2; 8 bases match TRBD1. Trimming at V came to 0 bases and at J to 2 bases, leaving 0 bases not matched to a gene. CDR1 and CDR2 (germline): SGDLS, YYNGEE. The CDR3 has 14 residues. The CDR3 protein is CASSVGQGNYGYTF. The CDR3 DNA is TGTGCCAGCAGCGTAGGACAGGGGAACTATGGCTACACCTTC.

This clonotype occurred a few times. This chain connects TRBV30 to TRBJ1-2, with D tentatively TRBD1 (5 bases). Trimming removed 2 bases at V and 8 bases at J, with 9 bases between. From germline, CDR1 is GTSNPN and CDR2 SVGIG (reference sequence). CDR3 length: 11 residues. Here the CDR3 reads CAWSPGGGYTF. CDR3 nucleotide sequence: TGTGCCTGGAGTCCCGGGGGAGGCTACACCTTC.

This clonotype was detected ten times or more. The genes are TRBV2 and TRBJ2-7; D unclear. Per germline, CDR1 SNHLY and CDR2 FYNNEI. V was shortened by 7 bases and J by 2 bases, with 15 bases between the two germline ends. The CDR3 contains 14 residues. Here the CDR3 reads CASIFWGNTYEQYF. Written as DNA, the CDR3 is TGTGCCAGCATTTTTTGGGGAAACACCTACGAGCAGTACTTC.

This clonotype was seen repeatedly, ten times or more. The rearrangement joins TRBV20-1 to TRBJ2-5, with D tentatively TRBD1 (5 bases). Trimming stripped 1 base from V and 1 base from J, with 10 bases between. The V gene's germline CDR1 is DFQATT and CDR2 SNEGSKA (reference sequence). The CDR3 contains 14 residues. CDR3 in amino acids: CSARARTTQETQYF. CDR3 sequence (DNA): TGCAGTGCTAGAGCCCGGACAACCCAAGAGACCCAGTACTTC.

This clonotype turned up a few times. The gene calls are TRBV6-1 and TRBJ1-3; no reliable D call. With 4 bases removed from V and 0 bases from J, the gap between germline ends came to 7 bases. The germline CDR1 and CDR2 sequences are MNHNS and SASEGT. The CDR3 sequence is 14 residues long. CDR3 sequence reads: CASSALASGNTIYF. CDR3 nucleotides: TGTGCCAGCAGTGCGCTTGCCTCTGGAAACACCATATATTTT.

This clonotype occurred many times. The chain couples TRBV7-2 to TRBJ2-7; TRBD1 matches 7 bases. Germline V gives CDR1 SGHTA, CDR2 FQGNSA. V lost 3 bases and J lost 3; bases outside the gene matches: 8. The CDR3 is made up of 15 amino acids. CDR3 in amino acids: CASSFGQAEVYEQYF. CDR3 in DNA: TGTGCCAGCAGCTTCGGACAGGCCGAGGTCTACGAGCAGTACTTC.

This clonotype was seen at least ten times. V usage is TRBV4-1 and J usage is TRBJ2-7; D is possibly TRBD1 (6 bases). The V and J ends lost 2 bases and 1 base respectively, with 9 bases between them. Germline V gene lookup returns CDR1 MGHRA and CDR2 YSYEKL. CDR3 length: 14 residues. The CDR3 DNA reads TGCGCCAGCAGCCAACCCGGACAGTCCTACGAGCAGTACTTC. It yields the protein CASSQPGQSYEQYF.

The chain uses TRBV28 and TRBJ1-2, with 9 bases identical to TRBD1. CDR1 MDHEN and CDR2 SYDVKM come from the germline V gene. This CDR3 region has 14 residues. Trimming at V came to 1 base and at J to 8 bases, leaving 5 bases not matched to a gene. CDR3 sequence: CASSLFATGGGYTF. CDR3 nucleotides: TGTGCCAGCAGTTTATTTGCGACAGGGGGGGGCTACACCTTC.